Each of the 24 T cell receptor beta chains below was sequenced from the same sample in a study of blood T cell repertoires in COVID-19. The protocol was immunoSEQ multiplex PCR, while the TCRdb copy is restricted to in-frame clones and leaves out a portion. Among 250,000 to 300,000 clones listed, 80% to 90% were seen once. What was sequenced was peripheral blood. The receptors stem from a woman in her seventies with acute or convalescent COVID-19.

This chain uses TRBV28 with TRBJ1-2; no clear D. Germline CDR1 reads MDHEN; CDR2 reads SYDVKM. CDR3 size: 13 residues. Between the trimmed V and J ends, which lost 2 bases and 2 bases, there was a span of 6 bases. The CDR3 spells CASSLQLNYGYTF. In nucleotides, the CDR3 is TGTGCCAGCAGTTTACAGTTAAACTATGGCTACACCTTC.

V usage is TRBV2 and J usage is TRBJ2-5; maybe TRBD1 (5 bases). In germline, CDR1 is SNHLY, CDR2 FYNNEI. Trimming pared 7 bases from V and 4 bases from J, leaving 10 bases between. There are 12 residues in the CDR3. The CDR3 DNA reads TGTGCCAGCAAGCAGGGTGGAGAGACCCAGTACTTC. The encoded protein is CASKQGGETQYF.

This clone was recorded once. The gene calls are TRBV6-2 or TRBV6-3 and TRBJ1-2, with D hard to call. The germline CDR1 and CDR2 sequences are MNHEY and SVGEGT. V was clipped by 7 bases and J by 5 bases, with 17 bases between them. This CDR3 has 14 amino acids. CDR3 in DNA: TGTGCCAGCACCCCAAGGACTGCGGGGTATGGCTACACCTTC. Encoded protein: CASTPRTAGYGYTF.

The rearrangement joins TRBV30 to TRBJ2-7; TRBD1 matches at 7 bases. The V segment lost 7 bases and the J segment 3 bases; nucleotides outside the gene matches: 9. The CDR3 covers 13 residues. Germline CDR1 GTSNPN, CDR2 SVGIG (reference sequence). The CDR3 here is CASRQGPFYEQYF. The CDR3 DNA is TGTGCCTCCCGACAGGGCCCGTTCTACGAGCAGTACTTC.

The chain carries TRBV4-1 and TRBJ2-5; D remains unclear. This CDR3 is built from 14 residues. Trimming took off 0 bases at V and 5 bases at J, with 10 bases between the two ends. Germline values: CDR1 MGHRA, CDR2 YSYEKL. CDR3 residues: CASSQDWASETQYF. The CDR3 nucleotides read TGCGCCAGCAGCCAAGATTGGGCATCGGAGACCCAGTACTTC.

The rearrangement links TRBV2 to TRBJ1-6; TRBD1 matches at 9 bases. CDR1 SNHLY and CDR2 FYNNEI come from the germline V gene. V was pared by 6 bases and J by 6 bases, with 6 bases of the junction left unmatched. The CDR3 consists of 15 residues. The CDR3 sequence: CASRGTGQGNSPLHF. As DNA, the CDR3 is TGTGCCAGCAGGGGGACAGGGCAAGGTAATTCACCCCTCCACTTT.

In its sample, this clone was seen a few times. The chain couples TRBV7-2 to TRBJ1-5; TRBD1 is a possible D gene (6 bases). V was trimmed by 4 bases and J by 8 bases, leaving 15 bases between them. The CDR3 consists of 14 residues. Germline V gene sequence: CDR1 SGHTA, CDR2 FQGNSA. The CDR3 region has the DNA TGTGCCAGCAGCTCCCACAGGGCTGGGGAGCCCCAGCATTTT. Amino acids: CASSSHRAGEPQHF. The full variable domain, its missing parts supplied by reference TRBV7-2 and TRBJ1-5, is GAGVSQSPSNKVTEKGKDVELRCDPISGHTALYWYRQSLGQGLEFLIYFQGNSAPDKSGLPSDRFSAERTGGSVSTLTIQRTQQEDSAVYLCASSSHRAGEPQHFGDGTRLSIL.

This chain links TRBV10-3 with TRBJ1-6, with TRBD1 identical over 7 bases. Looked up from germline, CDR1 is ENHRY and CDR2 is SYGVKD. With V trimmed by 8 bases and J by 7 bases, 8 bases remained unmatched. This CDR3 contains 14 residues. The CDR3 sequence: CAISHTGENSPLHF. Here the CDR3 DNA reads TGTGCCATCTCCCACACAGGGGAAAATTCACCCCTCCACTTT.

V and J are TRBV7-2 and TRBJ1-1; no firm D call. V lost 0 bases and J lost 11, with 13 bases in between. Germline-derived CDR1 and CDR2 are SGHTA and FQGNSA. This CDR3 contains 13 residues. CDR3 coding DNA: TGTGCCAGCAGCTTAGCCGGGTCCCACGGGGCTTTCTTT. This translates into CASSLAGSHGAFF.

V and J are TRBV6-5 and TRBJ2-3; D not certain. CDR1 and CDR2 (germline): MNHEY, SVGAGI. The V end was cut by 2 bases, the J end by 1 base, with 7 bases between. The CDR3 runs 14 residues. The CDR3 reads CASSYIQGTDTQYF. DNA for the CDR3: TGTGCCAGCAGTTACATCCAGGGCACAGATACGCAGTATTTT.

The chain links TRBV7-8 to TRBJ2-3; possible D gene TRBD2, 6 bases. Trimming took 2 bases from V and 2 from J, leaving 14 bases between them. Germline CDR1 SGHVS, CDR2 FQNEAQ. There are 16 residues in the CDR3. This CDR3 is CASSLQASVVTDTQYF. DNA of the CDR3: TGTGCCAGCAGCTTACAGGCTAGCGTAGTCACAGATACGCAGTATTTT.

The chain joins TRBV5-1 to TRBJ1-2; 7 bases align to TRBD1. In germline, CDR1 is SGHRS, CDR2 YFSETQ. The CDR3 contains 14 residues. The junction had 9 bases not matched to a gene; V was cut back by 4 bases and J by 6 bases. The CDR3 loop reads CASSPTGEVDGYTF. The CDR3 region has the DNA TGCGCCAGCAGCCCTACAGGGGAAGTGGATGGCTACACCTTC.

The V and J genes are TRBV25-1 and TRBJ1-3, with a possible D match to TRBD1 (6 bases). V lost 3 bases to trimming and J lost 2 bases, with 8 bases between them. Germline CDR1 MGHDK, CDR2 SYGVNS. The CDR3 length is 14 residues. The CDR3 DNA follows: TGTGCCAGCAGTGATACAGGGACTGGAAACACCATATATTTT. Its translation: CASSDTGTGNTIYF.

The chain uses TRBV9 and TRBJ2-3; 11 positions match TRBD2. Trimming removed 4 bases from V and 0 bases from J; junction bases left unmatched: 7. CDR1 is SGDLS, CDR2 YYNGEE, per germline. The CDR3 has 17 amino acids. The DNA for the CDR3 is TGTGCCAGCAGCCGACTAGCGGGGTTCTCTAGCACAGATACGCAGTATTTT. Its protein product is CASSRLAGFSSTDTQYF.

The chain has TRBV25-1 and TRBJ2-2, with D unclear. The CDR3 extends over 14 amino acids. V dropped 3 bases and J dropped 0 bases, with 5 bases sitting between them. Germline CDR1 and CDR2: MGHDK and SYGVNS. CDR3 protein: CASSDPANTGELFF. CDR3 nucleotides: TGTGCCAGCAGTGATCCCGCGAACACCGGGGAGCTGTTTTTT.

The chain is built from TRBV3-1 (or the pseudogene TRBV3-2) and TRBJ2-5; D possibly corresponds to TRBD2 (5 bases). The CDR3 length is 15 residues. Trimming removed 4 bases at V and 2 bases at J, with 14 bases between. From germline, CDR1 is LGHDT and CDR2 YNNKEL (reference sequence). The CDR3 nucleotides are TGTGCCAGCAGCCCCCCGCGTAGCGCTCAAGAGACCCAGTACTTC. Its translation: CASSPPRSAQETQYF.

This rearrangement joins TRBV18 to TRBJ1-1; the match to TRBD1 covers 7 bases. V shed 0 bases and J 3 bases; nucleotides not matched to a gene: 10. From germline, CDR1 is KGHSH and CDR2 LQKENI. This CDR3 is built from 17 residues. The CDR3 coding sequence is TGTGCCAGCTCACCACCACAACAGGGGAGTCGCGACACTGAAGCTTTCTTT. This gives the protein CASSPPQQGSRDTEAFF.

In this sample, this clone turned up once. The V and J genes are TRBV6-2 or TRBV6-3 and TRBJ1-1; 9 bases are a match to TRBD1. The CDR3 covers 12 residues. CDR1 MNHEY and CDR2 SVGEGT come from the germline V gene. Trimming removed 6 bases from V and 10 bases from J; junction bases left unmatched: 6. CDR3: CASSPDRGGAFF. CDR3 nucleotides: TGTGCCAGCAGCCCGGACAGGGGCGGAGCTTTCTTT.

V and J are TRBV12-3 or TRBV12-4 and TRBJ2-3; maybe TRBD2 (5 bases). CDR3 length: 13 amino acids. V was shortened by 10 bases and J by 8 bases, with 19 bases between the two germline ends. CDR3 bases: TGTGCCACGGCCAGCGGTGGGCCGGGTACGCAGTATTTT. Protein sequence: CATASGGPGTQYF.

V gene TRBV6-1 combines with J gene TRBJ2-5, with D unresolved. V was pared by 0 bases and J by 2 bases, with 7 bases between. Germline assignment: CDR1 MNHNS and CDR2 SASEGT. This CDR3 region has 14 residues. The CDR3 spells CASSEAGRQETQYF. The CDR3 DNA reads TGTGCCAGCAGTGAAGCGGGCCGGCAAGAGACCCAGTACTTC.

This rearrangement joins TRBV5-1 to TRBJ2-7; 7 bases match TRBD1. Per the germline V gene, CDR1 is SGHRS and CDR2 is YFSETQ. V lost 5 bases to trimming and J lost 0 bases; unmatched junction nucleotides: 11. This CDR3 is 16 amino acids long. CDR3 loop: CASSSGDSRGSYEQYF. For the CDR3, the DNA is TGCGCCAGCAGTTCCGGGGACAGTCGTGGCTCCTACGAGCAGTACTTC.

This chain joins TRBV9 and TRBJ2-3; weak D call: TRBD1 (6 bases). This CDR3 is built from 14 residues. With 4 bases removed from V and 3 bases from J, the gap between germline ends came to 12 bases. Germline V gene lookup returns CDR1 SGDLS and CDR2 YYNGEE. CDR3 nucleotides: TGTGCCAGCAGCTCTCCCCAGGGGACAGATACGCAGTATTTT. Protein: CASSSPQGTDTQYF.

The gene calls are TRBV20-1 and TRBJ2-1; a weak D match, TRBD2 (6 bases). The CDR3 has 11 residues. V lost 4 bases and J lost 9, with 10 bases in between. In germline, CDR1 is DFQATT, CDR2 SNEGSKA (reference sequence). The CDR3 protein is CSATEEGEQFF. The CDR3 DNA sequence: TGCAGTGCTACCGAGGAGGGTGAGCAGTTCTTC.

This clone appeared once. The V gene is TRBV29-1, the J gene TRBJ1-2, with TRBD1 matching 7 bases. CDR3 length equals 13 residues. With 7 bases clipped from V and 7 bases from J, the junction kept 12 bases outside the gene matches. Germline CDR1 SQVTM, CDR2 ANQGSEA. For the CDR3, the DNA is TGCAGCGCGGGGGACAGATTATCCCCTGGCTACACCTTC. This codes for CSAGDRLSPGYTF.